The 30 T cell receptor beta chains below were found in one sample sequenced in a study of T cell responses to AZD1222 COVID-19 vaccine. TCRdb's copy holds only in-frame clones and misses some; the assay was immunoSEQ multiplex PCR. The sample includes 200,000 or so clones, about 87% of them seen just once. The specimen was peripheral blood, collected on day 0 of MenACWY control vaccination. The source is an adult in good health.

V is TRBV2 and J is TRBJ1-3; TRBD1 might be the D (6 bases). The germline CDR1 and CDR2 sequences are SNHLY and FYNNEI. The CDR3 runs to 15 residues. V shed 6 bases and J shed 3 bases, with 15 bases lying between them. CDR3 in DNA: TGTGCCAGCAGGGGGGAGCAGGGGCTTGGAAACACCATATATTTT. Translation: CASRGEQGLGNTIYF.

CDR3 coding DNA: TGTGCCAGCAGCTTATGGGGGATCCACGAGCAGTACTTC. This translates into CASSLWGIHEQYF. The gene calls are TRBV11-2 and TRBJ2-7; D possibly uses TRBD1 or TRBD2 (5 bases each). CDR3 length: 13 residues. V was trimmed by 2 bases and J by 5 bases, leaving 10 bases between them. Per the germline V gene, CDR1 is SGHAT and CDR2 is FQNNGV.

About this clone: Other DNA sequences in this specimen translate into the identical CDR3. The CDR3 loop reads CASSLGAGEQYF. CDR3 sequence (DNA): TGTGCCAGCAGTTTAGGAGCAGGGGAGCAGTACTTC. This chain links TRBV12-3 or TRBV12-4 with TRBJ2-7; TRBD1 is a possible D gene (5 bases). CDR3 length equals 12 residues. Trimming took 1 base from V and 7 from J, leaving 8 bases between them.

This chain uses TRBV18 with TRBJ1-6; 9 bases align to TRBD1. V shed 3 bases, J shed 5 bases, and the junction held 8 bases outside the gene matches. CDR3 size: 17 residues. Per germline, CDR1 KGHSH and CDR2 LQKENI. The CDR3 DNA sequence: TGTGCCAGCTCACCGAAACCACAGGGGGCCAATAATTCACCCCTCCACTTT. Its translation is CASSPKPQGANNSPLHF. The complete variable domain, with remaining parts taken from reference TRBV18 and TRBJ1-6, reads NAGVMQNPRHLVRRRGQEARLRCSPMKGHSHVYWYRQLPEEGLKFMVYLQKENIIDESGMPKERFSAEFPKEGPSILRIQQVVRGDSAAYFCASSPKPQGANNSPLHFGNGTRLTVT.

This clone was counted once. The rearrangement links TRBV19 to TRBJ2-7; D is possibly TRBD1 (6 bases). The CDR3 consists of 13 residues. V was clipped by 4 bases and J by 3 bases, with 10 bases between them. Germline values: CDR1 LNHDA, CDR2 SQIVND (reference sequence). CDR3 in amino acids: CASSRTANYEQYF. The CDR3 nucleotides are TGTGCCAGTAGTAGGACAGCGAACTACGAGCAGTACTTC.

This clone was picked up a small number of times. This chain joins TRBV7-3 and TRBJ1-2; the D gene is possibly TRBD1 (5 bases). V gave up 5 bases and J gave up 1 base, with 8 bases separating them. The CDR3 totals 13 residues. Germline V CDR1 and CDR2: SGHTA, FQGTGA. For the CDR3, the DNA is TGTGCCAGCAGCCCCGACAGTAACTATGGCTACACCTTC. This sequence encodes CASSPDSNYGYTF.

The J gene is TRBJ1-5, the V gene TRBV6-5; tentatively, D is TRBD1 (6 bases). Germline assignment: CDR1 MNHEY and CDR2 SVGAGI. V was pared by 5 bases and J by 4 bases, with 15 bases between. This CDR3 has 15 residues. The CDR3 sequence is CASSPQGISNQPQHF. Written as DNA, the CDR3 is TGTGCCAGCAGTCCACAGGGCATCTCTAATCAGCCCCAGCATTTT.

J is TRBJ1-1 and V is TRBV29-1; a possible D gene is TRBD1 (6 bases). Germline CDR1 is SQVTM and CDR2 is ANQGSEA. The CDR3 extends over 12 amino acids. The CDR3 reads CQGSSVNTEAFF. CDR3 sequence (DNA): TGCCAGGGGTCCTCGGTGAACACTGAAGCTTTCTTT.

CDR3 DNA sequence: TGTGCCAGCAGCGTAGCTAGCGGGAGGGTTAATGAGCAGTTCTTC. This encodes CASSVASGRVNEQFF. This chain connects TRBV9 to TRBJ2-1, with TRBD2 matching over 12 bases. Germline CDR1 and CDR2: SGDLS and YYNGEE. CDR3 length: 15 amino acids. The ends lost 0 bases at V and 7 bases at J; junction bases unmatched: 2.

The gene calls are TRBV6-5 and TRBJ1-4; no reliable D call. V gave up 7 bases and J gave up 6 bases, with 12 bases separating them. This CDR3 is built from 13 residues. The V gene's germline CDR1 is MNHEY and CDR2 SVGAGI. In DNA, the CDR3 is TGTGCCAGCAAGGGTGCCTTAGATGAAAAACTGTTTTTT. Translated: CASKGALDEKLFF.

The rearrangement joins TRBV7-3 to TRBJ2-1; weak D call: TRBD2 (5 bases). The V end lost 5 bases, the J end lost 4 bases, and 12 bases lay between the germline ends. The CDR3 extends over 14 amino acids. CDR1 and CDR2 (germline): SGHTA, FQGTGA. Written as DNA, the CDR3 is TGTGCCAGCAGCACTGGGGAGTTATACAATGAGCAGTTCTTC. This codes for CASSTGELYNEQFF.

The rearrangement links TRBV19 to TRBJ1-5; D may be TRBD1 (6 bases). From germline, CDR1 is LNHDA and CDR2 SQIVND (reference sequence). V lost 8 bases, J lost 7 bases, and 18 bases lay in between. The CDR3 spans 14 residues. The CDR3 nucleotides read TGTGCCAGTGGTCCAGGGGAGGTGGTACAGCCCCAGCATTTT. Translation gives CASGPGEVVQPQHF.

V gene TRBV30 combines with J gene TRBJ2-7; no definite D call. This CDR3 region has 11 residues. Trimming cost V 0 bases and J 2 bases, with 2 bases left between them. Germline CDR1 GTSNPN, CDR2 SVGIG (reference sequence). CDR3 amino acids: CAWSVTYEQYF. The CDR3 region has the DNA TGTGCCTGGAGTGTTACCTACGAGCAGTACTTC.

The chain combines TRBV7-9 with TRBJ1-5; weak D call: TRBD1 (5 bases). This CDR3 is 14 amino acids long. V lost 1 base and J lost 3, with 7 bases in between. Germline V gene lookup returns CDR1 SEHNR and CDR2 FQNEAQ (reference sequence). The DNA for the CDR3 is TGTGCCAGCAGCTTAGTGGGGGACAATCAGCCCCAGCATTTT. This codes for CASSLVGDNQPQHF.

V usage is TRBV27 and J usage is TRBJ2-1; no reliable D call. Between the trimmed V and J ends, which lost 5 bases and 4 bases, there was a span of 6 bases. The CDR3 loop spans 12 amino acids. Per germline, CDR1 MNHEY and CDR2 SMNVEV (reference sequence). CDR3 nucleotides: TGTGCCAGCAGTCCAGCGTACAATGAGCAGTTCTTC. This codes for CASSPAYNEQFF.

This clone is a singleton in its sample. The rearrangement links TRBV20-1 to TRBJ1-2, with D possibly TRBD1 on 5 matching bases. V gave up 7 bases and J gave up 6 bases, with 9 bases separating them. The germline CDR1 and CDR2 sequences are DFQATT and SNEGSKA (reference sequence). There are 10 residues in the CDR3. The CDR3 sequence: CSGGGNGYTF. The DNA of the CDR3 is TGCAGTGGGGGGGGAAATGGCTACACCTTC.

The sample holds a few counts of this clone. The rearrangement uses TRBV28 and TRBJ2-5, with 7 bases matching TRBD2. Germline V CDR1 and CDR2: MDHEN, SYDVKM. The V gene end was trimmed by 5 bases and the J gene end by 7 bases; junction bases not matched to a gene: 16. CDR3 size: 16 residues. This CDR3 reads CASSKTTGTNYGTQYF. In DNA, the CDR3 is TGTGCCAGCAGTAAAACCACCGGGACTAATTATGGGACCCAGTACTTC.

This rearrangement joins TRBV5-6 to TRBJ2-2, with 13 bases identical to TRBD2. CDR1 is SGHDT and CDR2 is YYEEEE in the germline V gene. V was clipped by 4 bases and J by 1 base; unmatched bases: 7. CDR3 length: 18 amino acids. CDR3: CASSPPGLAGQNTGELFF. The CDR3 nucleotides read TGTGCCAGCAGCCCTCCGGGACTAGCGGGACAGAACACCGGGGAGCTGTTTTTT.

The chain employs TRBV5-8 and TRBJ2-1; TRBD2 matches at 9 bases. Germline V CDR1 and CDR2: SGHTS, YDEGEE. J lost 4 bases, V lost 7 bases, and 3 bases had no gene match. This CDR3 contains 13 residues. CDR3 loop: CASGLAGYNEQFF. CDR3 bases: TGTGCCAGCGGGCTAGCGGGATACAATGAGCAGTTCTTC.

This clone was seen once. The chain recombines TRBV21-1 with TRBJ2-3; the D call of TRBD2 is as the table states it, not checked on the DNA. TRBV21-1 is a pseudogene. This CDR3 has 17 residues. CDR3 nucleotides: TGTGCCAGCAGCAAAGAACATAGCGGGGACAGCACAGATACGCAGTATTTT. The encoded protein is CASSKEHSGDSTDTQYF.

This clone was detected only a few times. This rearrangement joins TRBV15 to TRBJ1-6; D is unclear. CDR1 LNHNV and CDR2 YYDKDF come from the germline V gene (reference sequence). Trimming removed 0 bases at V and 8 bases at J, with 8 bases between. The CDR3 has 14 amino acids. The CDR3 is CATSRDREHSPLHF. The CDR3 bases are TGTGCCACCAGCAGAGATCGAGAACATTCACCCCTCCACTTT.

The J gene is TRBJ1-2, the V gene TRBV6-5, with D uncertain. Looked up from germline, CDR1 is MNHEY and CDR2 is SVGAGI. This CDR3 comprises 13 residues. V lost 0 bases and J lost 4, with 6 bases in between. This chain's CDR3 is CASSYSIGYGYTF. The CDR3 DNA reads as TGTGCCAGCAGTTACTCGATCGGCTATGGCTACACCTTC.

The chain links TRBV10-2 to TRBJ2-1, with D maybe TRBD2 (7 bases). The CDR3 extends over 14 amino acids. V was pared by 8 bases and J by 6 bases, with 17 bases between. Per the germline V gene, CDR1 is WSHSY and CDR2 is SAAADI. CDR3 protein: CASGWGGAPNEQFF. CDR3 coding DNA: TGCGCCAGCGGCTGGGGGGGGGCCCCCAATGAGCAGTTCTTC.

The rearrangement joins TRBV30 to TRBJ2-1; 9 bases fit TRBD1. After removal of 2 bases from V and 7 bases from J, the junction contained 9 bases not matched to a gene. CDR3 length: 15 amino acids. Germline lookup yields CDR1 GTSNPN and CDR2 SVGIG (reference sequence). The CDR3 region has the DNA TGTGCCTGGAGTAGGGACAGGGCCTGGGGGAATGAGCAGTTCTTC. The encoded protein is CAWSRDRAWGNEQFF.

The V gene is TRBV27, the J gene TRBJ2-1, with 7 bases lining up with TRBD2. The V gene end was trimmed by 6 bases and the J gene end by 7 bases; junction bases not matched to a gene: 3. Germline loops: CDR1 MNHEY, CDR2 SMNVEV (reference sequence). The CDR3 totals 12 residues. CDR3 protein: CASRGTKNEQFF. For the CDR3, the DNA is TGTGCCAGCAGGGGGACTAAAAATGAGCAGTTCTTC.

This chain connects TRBV2 to TRBJ1-6, with D unclear. Germline assignment: CDR1 SNHLY and CDR2 FYNNEI. V lost 5 bases, J lost 5 bases, and 4 bases lay in between. This CDR3 region has 12 residues. CDR3 loop: CASSNNNSPLHF. CDR3 nucleotides: TGTGCCAGCAGTAATAATAATTCACCCCTCCACTTT.

The J gene is TRBJ2-1, the V gene TRBV6-2 or TRBV6-3, with 7 bases aligning to TRBD2. The V segment lost 6 bases and the J segment 5 bases; nucleotides outside the gene matches: 10. The CDR3 runs 15 residues. Looked up from germline, CDR1 is MNHEY and CDR2 is SVGEGT. CDR3 residues: CASSPGWGGDNEQFF. CDR3 bases: TGTGCCAGCAGCCCAGGGTGGGGGGGTGACAATGAGCAGTTCTTC.

J is TRBJ2-5 and V is TRBV9; TRBD1 agrees at 9 bases. Trimming removed 1 base from V and 3 bases from J; junction bases left unmatched: 1. Germline V gene sequence: CDR1 SGDLS, CDR2 YYNGEE. The CDR3 has 14 amino acids. CDR3 residues: CASSVRQGEETQYF. CDR3 nucleotide sequence: TGTGCCAGCAGCGTAAGACAGGGGGAAGAGACCCAGTACTTC.

For this clone: The sample has other DNA sequences that encode this CDR3 too. The chain is built from TRBV7-9 and TRBJ1-1; tentative D call: TRBD1 (5 bases). The CDR3 is 15 amino acids. CDR1 SEHNR and CDR2 FQNEAQ come from the germline V gene (reference sequence). V lost 1 base to trimming and J lost 0 bases, with 9 bases between them. The CDR3 nucleotides are TGTGCCAGCAGCTTAGTCTCAGGGATGAACACTGAAGCTTTCTTT. This gives the protein CASSLVSGMNTEAFF.

Comments on this clone: Other nucleotide sequences in the sample specify the same CDR3. The chain employs TRBV28 and TRBJ1-2; D is unclear. In germline, CDR1 is MDHEN, CDR2 SYDVKM. The CDR3 extends over 12 amino acids. V lost 5 bases and J lost 4, with 8 bases in between. The chain's CDR3 is CASSLSAYGYTF. The DNA of the CDR3 is TGTGCCAGCAGTCTCTCGGCCTATGGCTACACCTTC.